This passage covers 16 T cell receptor beta chains from one sample sequenced in a study of molecular identifiers for immune sequencing clone quantification. One entry per CDR3 protein results from TCRdb running MiXCR on the PCR reads. The sample shows hundreds of thousands of distinct CDR3 sequences, about 20% of them seen only once. Sequencing was performed on naive CD8+ T cells from blood, with Jurkat cell RNA spiked in. Noted subset: FACS-sorted CD8+CD4-CCR7+CD45RA+ naive T cells. The source of these receptors is a human donor in good health. Some libraries in this study had Jurkat cell RNA spiked in.

This clonotype came up a few times. The chain is built from TRBV19 and TRBJ1-1; D uncertain. Germline-derived CDR1 and CDR2 are LNHDA and SQIVND (reference sequence). Trimming left V 4 bases short and J 3 bases short, with 12 bases between. This CDR3 contains 14 residues. The CDR3 bases are TGTGCCAGTAGTAACCCCCCAGGTTACACTGAAGCTTTCTTT. Translated: CASSNPPGYTEAFF.

The table lists this clonotype with many counts. The chain employs TRBV10-3 and TRBJ1-1; TRBD1 is a possible D gene (5 bases). CDR1 and CDR2 from the germline V gene are ENHRY and SYGVKD. The V and J ends lost 3 bases and 4 bases respectively, with 12 bases between them. The CDR3 runs 14 residues. Here the CDR3 DNA reads TGTGCCATCAGTGATGAGGGCGGGGGCACTGAAGCTTTCTTT. This gives the protein CAISDEGGGTEAFF.

This clonotype was counted many times. The chain combines TRBV7-9 with TRBJ2-2, with 7 bases lining up with TRBD1. The CDR3 is 15 residues long. Germline V gives CDR1 SEHNR, CDR2 FQNEAQ (reference sequence). Trimming cost V 5 bases and J 4 bases; bases outside gene matches: 7. CDR3: CASSHPTGFTGELFF. DNA of the CDR3: TGTGCCAGCAGCCACCCGACAGGGTTCACCGGGGAGCTGTTTTTT. The complete variable domain, with remaining parts taken from reference TRBV7-9 and TRBJ2-2, reads DTGVSQNPRHKITKRGQNVTFRCDPISEHNRLYWYRQTLGQGPEFLTYFQNEAQLEKSRLLSDRFSAERPKGSFSTLEIQRTEQGDSAMYLCASSHPTGFTGELFFGEGSRLTVL.

Concerning this clonotype: Since a much larger clone is just one base distant, this may be a read error. The chain couples TRBV28 to TRBJ2-1; D unclear. This CDR3 is 12 amino acids long. From germline, CDR1 is MDHEN and CDR2 SYDVKM. CDR3 bases: TGTACCAGCAGTTTATTCGAAGACGAGCAGTTCTTC. Encoded protein: CTSSLFEDEQFF. The full variable domain, with the rest looked up from reference TRBV28 and TRBJ2-1, is DVKVTQSSRYLVKRTGEKVFLECVQDMDHENMFWYRQDPGLGLRLIYFSYDVKMKEKGDIPEGYSVSREKKERFSLILESASTNQTSMYLCTSSLFEDEQFFGPGTRLTVL.

This clonotype was seen a few times. The CDR3 loop is CASSLGQGRIGELFF. The CDR3 bases are TGTGCCAGCAGTTTGGGACAGGGAAGGATCGGGGAGCTGTTTTTT. The rearrangement uses TRBV12-3 or TRBV12-4 and TRBJ2-2, with 9 nucleotides matching TRBD1. The CDR3 sequence is 15 residues long. V lost 3 bases to trimming and J lost 7 bases; unmatched junction nucleotides: 6.

Worth noting for this clonotype: A clone one base away is much larger, so this may be a read error. This sequence joins TRBV5-1 and TRBJ1-1; a weak D match, TRBD1 (5 bases). This CDR3 has 13 residues. CDR1 and CDR2 from the germline V gene are SGHRS and YFSETQ. The CDR3 here is CASRRGLNTEAIF. CDR3 bases: TGCGCCAGCCGAAGGGGACTTAACACTGAAGCTATCTTT.

There are a few counts of this clonotype. V gene TRBV4-3 combines with J gene TRBJ2-7, with 8 bases that match TRBD2. The CDR3 consists of 18 residues. The V and J ends lost 0 bases and 4 bases, in that order; junction bases with no gene match: 14. CDR1 is LGHNA and CDR2 is YSLEER in the germline V gene. In DNA, the CDR3 is TGCGCCAGCAGCCAAGATTATCGAAGACTAGCGAGCTCGTACGAGCAGTACTTC. Its protein is CASSQDYRRLASSYEQYF.

This clonotype was seen more than once but under ten times. The chain carries TRBV15 and TRBJ1-1, with D unresolved. The germline V gene has CDR1 LNHNV and CDR2 YYDKDF (reference sequence). V was shortened by 0 bases and J by 0 bases, with 11 bases between the two germline ends. The length of the CDR3 is 16 residues. The CDR3 nucleotides are TGTGCCACCAGCAGAGATAGGGAAGGATTGAACACTGAAGCTTTCTTT. Translating it yields CATSRDREGLNTEAFF.

The chain uses TRBV14 and TRBJ2-7; 11 bases match TRBD2. V trimming: 2 bases; J trimming: 3 bases; junction bases outside the gene matches: 12. This CDR3 comprises 18 residues. The V gene's germline CDR1 is SGHDN and CDR2 FVKESK. The CDR3 bases are TGTGCCAGCAGCCAACCTACCCGTGGGACTAGCGGAATCTACGAGCAGTACTTC. Translation gives CASSQPTRGTSGIYEQYF.

Many counts were recorded for this clonotype. The rearrangement joins TRBV4-3 to TRBJ2-3, with D perhaps matching TRBD2 (5 bases). In germline, CDR1 is LGHNA, CDR2 YSLEER. The CDR3 runs to 16 residues. V was clipped by 0 bases and J by 0 bases, with 10 bases between them. The CDR3 sequence: CASSQDRERSTDTQYF. The CDR3 DNA reads TGCGCCAGCAGCCAAGATCGAGAGCGGAGCACAGATACGCAGTATTTT.

This clonotype was counted ten times or more. The chain uses TRBV27 and TRBJ1-4; no definite D call. This CDR3 has 15 amino acids. From germline, CDR1 is MNHEY and CDR2 SMNVEV (reference sequence). The V end was cut by 5 bases, the J end by 5 bases, with 15 bases between. The CDR3 coding sequence is TGTGCCAGCAGTGAAAACAGTCTGACAAATGAAAAACTGTTTTTT. Translation gives CASSENSLTNEKLFF.

J is TRBJ2-7 and V is TRBV7-7; D possibly uses TRBD1 or TRBD2 (5 bases each). CDR1 and CDR2 from the germline V gene are SSHAT and FNYEAQ (reference sequence). The CDR3 consists of 15 residues. V lost 1 base to trimming and J lost 2 bases, with 12 bases between them. The CDR3 region has the DNA TGTGCCAGCAGCTTAGGGGACCCCAGGACCTACGAGCAGTACTTC. This sequence encodes CASSLGDPRTYEQYF.

This clonotype appeared a few times. Its ends do not fully match the called genes, so a read error is possible. V gene TRBV5-3 combines with J gene TRBJ1-1, with unresolved D. TRBV5-3 is an ORF; its function is uncertain. The CDR3 loop spans 15 amino acids. DNA for the CDR3: TGTGCCAGCAGCTTGATCGGAGGGCTGGCCACTGAAGCTTTCTTT. This translates into CASSLIGGLATEAFF.

This clonotype was seen at least ten times. The chain is built from TRBV21-1 and TRBJ2-5. TRBV21-1 is a pseudogene. The CDR3 sequence is 12 residues long. As DNA, the CDR3 is TGTGCCAGCAGCCCGGTGGGAGAGACCCAGTACTTC. Protein product: CASSPVGETQYF.

This clonotype showed up many times. This chain joins TRBV9 and TRBJ2-7; the D gene is possibly TRBD2 (5 bases). Deletions cut 5 bases from V and 4 bases from J, with 13 bases between. This CDR3 has 13 amino acids. Germline V gene sequence: CDR1 SGDLS, CDR2 YYNGEE. CDR3 loop: CASSIGRGYEQYF. The CDR3 nucleotides are TGTGCCAGCAGTATAGGCCGGGGTTACGAGCAGTACTTC.

Comments on this clonotype: It is likely a read error, because the conserved phenylalanine at the end of the CDR3 is missing. The V and J genes are TRBV4-3 and TRBJ2-1; D is undetermined. Germline loops: CDR1 LGHNA, CDR2 YSLEER. Trimming pared 0 bases from V and 0 bases from J, leaving 9 bases between. The CDR3 consists of 16 residues. CDR3 loop: CASSQDIGSSYNEQFL. CDR3 DNA sequence: TGCGCCAGCAGCCAAGATATAGGGTCCTCCTACAATGAGCAGTTCCTC.